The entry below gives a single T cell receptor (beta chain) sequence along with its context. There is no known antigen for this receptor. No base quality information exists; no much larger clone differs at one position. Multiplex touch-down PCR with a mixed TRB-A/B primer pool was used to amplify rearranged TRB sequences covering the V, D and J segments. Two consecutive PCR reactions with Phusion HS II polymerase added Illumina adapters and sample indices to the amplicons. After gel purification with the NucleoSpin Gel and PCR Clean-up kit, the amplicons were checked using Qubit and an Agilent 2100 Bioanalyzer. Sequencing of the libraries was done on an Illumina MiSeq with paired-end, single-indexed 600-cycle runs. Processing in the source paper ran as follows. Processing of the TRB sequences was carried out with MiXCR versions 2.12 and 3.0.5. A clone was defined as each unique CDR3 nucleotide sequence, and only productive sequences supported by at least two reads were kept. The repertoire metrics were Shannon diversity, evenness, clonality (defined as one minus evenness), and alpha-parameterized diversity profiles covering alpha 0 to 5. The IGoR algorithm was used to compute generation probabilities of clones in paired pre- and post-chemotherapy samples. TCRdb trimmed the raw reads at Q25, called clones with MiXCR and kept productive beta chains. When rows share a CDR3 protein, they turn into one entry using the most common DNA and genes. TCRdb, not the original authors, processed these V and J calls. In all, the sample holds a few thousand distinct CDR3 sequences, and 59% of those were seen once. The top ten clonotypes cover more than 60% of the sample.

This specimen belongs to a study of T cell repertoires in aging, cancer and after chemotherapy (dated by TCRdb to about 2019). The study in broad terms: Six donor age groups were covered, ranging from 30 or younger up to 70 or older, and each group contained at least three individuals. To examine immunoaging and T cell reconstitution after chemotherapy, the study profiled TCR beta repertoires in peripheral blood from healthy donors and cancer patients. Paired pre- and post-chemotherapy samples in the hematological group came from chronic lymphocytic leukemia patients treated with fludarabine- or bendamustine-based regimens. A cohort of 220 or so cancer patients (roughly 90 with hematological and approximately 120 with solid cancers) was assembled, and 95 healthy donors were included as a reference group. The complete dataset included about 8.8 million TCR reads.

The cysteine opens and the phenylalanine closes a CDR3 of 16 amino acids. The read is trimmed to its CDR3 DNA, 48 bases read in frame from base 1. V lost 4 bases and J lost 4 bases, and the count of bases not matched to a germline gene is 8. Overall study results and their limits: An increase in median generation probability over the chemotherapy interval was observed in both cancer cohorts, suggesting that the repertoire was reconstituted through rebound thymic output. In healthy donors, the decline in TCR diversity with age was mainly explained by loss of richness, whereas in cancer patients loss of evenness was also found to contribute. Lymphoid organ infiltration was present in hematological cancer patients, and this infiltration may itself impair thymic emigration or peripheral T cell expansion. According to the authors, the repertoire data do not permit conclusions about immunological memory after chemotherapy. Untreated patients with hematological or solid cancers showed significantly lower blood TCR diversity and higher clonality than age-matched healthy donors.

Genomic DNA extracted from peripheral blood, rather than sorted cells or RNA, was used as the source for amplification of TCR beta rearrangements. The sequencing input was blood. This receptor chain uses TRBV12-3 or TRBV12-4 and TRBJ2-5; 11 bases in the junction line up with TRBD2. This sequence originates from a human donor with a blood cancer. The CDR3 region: CASSSGPSGRPETQYF. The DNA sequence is TGTGCCAGCAGTTCCGGCCCTAGCGGGAGGCCAGAGACCCAGTACTTC.